These T cell receptor beta chains were read from a single sample in a study of cytomegalovirus exposure and HLA in healthy donors. Some clones are missing from TCRdb's copy, which holds only in-frame ones; the method was immunoSEQ multiplex PCR. There are roughly 160,000 clones in the sample; almost 85% occur only once, and 0.38% lies in the top ten. The material sequenced was PBMCs. Receptors were obtained from a boy younger than 10 in good health and CMV-seronegative. The CDR3 runs from the conserved cysteine through the conserved F or W. The D gene is left open where the match is weak. Clone size is given for some rows only: seen once, a few or many times, or a class if the clone is expanded.

V,J,size,D,DNA,CDR3
TRBV5-4,TRBJ2-4,-,TRBD2,TGTGCCAGCAGCTGGCGTCCGGGACTAGTACAATTGGCCAAAAACATTCAGTACTTC,CASSWRPGLVQLAKNIQYF
TRBV9,TRBJ2-5,-,TRBD2,TGTGCCAGCAGCGTAGCGGTCGTGGCTGCGGGAGGGCCTAGGGAGACCCAGTACTTC,CASSVAVVAAGGPRETQYF
TRBV6-6,TRBJ1-5,-,TRBD1,TGTGCCAGCAGTTACAGACAGGGGGCCCAGCCCCAGCATTTT,CASSYRQGAQPQHF
TRBV20-1,TRBJ2-3,-,TRBD1,TGCAGCGCCCAGGGGGCAGATACGCAGTATTTT,CSAQGADTQYF
TRBV10-3,TRBJ2-5,-,-,TGTGCCATCAGTGAGGACCGCGGGACCCAGTACTTC,CAISEDRGTQYF
TRBV15,TRBJ2-7,few,TRBD1,TGTGCCACCAGCATAAGACAGGGCTTCACCTACGAGCAGTACTTC,CATSIRQGFTYEQYF
TRBV4-1,TRBJ1-3,-,-,TGCGCCAGCAGCCAAGACGGGTCGAACTCTGGAAACACCATATATTTT,CASSQDGSNSGNTIYF
TRBV14,TRBJ1-4,-,-,TGTGCCAGCAGCCAAGATGGAAGGGGAACTAATGAAAAACTGTTTTTT,CASSQDGRGTNEKLFF
TRBV7-9,TRBJ1-4,-,-,TGTGCCAGCAGCTTGGCACAGGGTACGGCTAATGAAAAACTGTTTTTT,CASSLAQGTANEKLFF
TRBV28,TRBJ2-7,-,-,TGTGCCAGCAAGGAGGTCCACGAGCAGTACTTC,CASKEVHEQYF
TRBV30,TRBJ2-7,-,-,TGTGCCTGGAGCGAGGAGGGTGAGCAGCACTTC,CAWSEEGEQHF